This TCR beta chain was documented in a study of blood T cell repertoires in COVID-19. Clones were read by immunoSEQ multiplex PCR, and TCRdb kept only the in-frame ones, dropping some. The repertoire holds around 300,000 clones, around 87% seen once, with around 4% in the top ten. The CDR3 is made up of 14 amino acids. This chain uses TRBV21-1 with TRBJ2-7; no check of the table's D call, TRBD1, against the DNA was made. TRBV21-1 is annotated as a pseudogene. This receptor was identified in a woman in her forties or fifties with active or convalescent COVID-19. Sequencing was carried out using peripheral blood. CDR3 sequence (DNA): TGTGCCAGCAGCCGACAGGGCTGTGGCGGCGAGCAGTACTTC. Its protein product is CASSRQGCGGEQYF.